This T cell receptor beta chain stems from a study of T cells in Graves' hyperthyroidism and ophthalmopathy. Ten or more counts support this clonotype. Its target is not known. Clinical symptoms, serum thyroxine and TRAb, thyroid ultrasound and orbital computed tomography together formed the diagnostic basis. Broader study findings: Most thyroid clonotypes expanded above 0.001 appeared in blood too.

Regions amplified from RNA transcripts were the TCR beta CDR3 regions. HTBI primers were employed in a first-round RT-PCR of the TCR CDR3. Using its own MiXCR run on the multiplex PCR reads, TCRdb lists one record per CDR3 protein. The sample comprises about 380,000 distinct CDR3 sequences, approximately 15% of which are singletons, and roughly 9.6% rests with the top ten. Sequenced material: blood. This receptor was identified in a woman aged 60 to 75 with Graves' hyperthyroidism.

CDR3: CASSWGQHGYTF. The DNA for the CDR3 is TGTGCCAGCAGCTGGGGACAGCATGGCTACACCTTC. The chain employs TRBV11-3 and TRBJ1-2; 7 nucleotides agree with TRBD1. The ends lost 4 bases at V and 6 bases at J; junction bases unmatched: 2. Germline CDR1 is SGHNT and CDR2 is YENEEA. The CDR3 covers 12 residues. The complete variable domain, with remaining parts taken from reference TRBV11-3 and TRBJ1-2, reads EAGVVQSPRYKIIEKKQPVAFWCNPISGHNTLYWYLQNLGQGPELLIRYENEEAVDDSQLPKDRFSAERLKGVDSTLKIQPAELGDSAVYLCASSWGQHGYTFGSGTRLTVV.